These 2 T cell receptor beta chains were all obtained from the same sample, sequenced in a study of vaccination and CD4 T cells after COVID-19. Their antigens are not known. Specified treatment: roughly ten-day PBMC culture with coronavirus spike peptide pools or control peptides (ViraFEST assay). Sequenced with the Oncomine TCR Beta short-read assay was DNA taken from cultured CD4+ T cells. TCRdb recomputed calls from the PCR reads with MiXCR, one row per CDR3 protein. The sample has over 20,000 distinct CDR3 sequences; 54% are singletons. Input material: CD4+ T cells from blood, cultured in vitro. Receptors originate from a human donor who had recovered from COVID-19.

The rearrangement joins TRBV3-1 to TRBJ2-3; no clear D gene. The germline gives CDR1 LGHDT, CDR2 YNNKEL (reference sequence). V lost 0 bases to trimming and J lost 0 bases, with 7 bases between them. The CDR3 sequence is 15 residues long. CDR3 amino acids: CASSQEVRSTDTQYF. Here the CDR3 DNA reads TGTGCCAGCAGCCAAGAAGTGCGGAGCACAGATACGCAGTATTTT.

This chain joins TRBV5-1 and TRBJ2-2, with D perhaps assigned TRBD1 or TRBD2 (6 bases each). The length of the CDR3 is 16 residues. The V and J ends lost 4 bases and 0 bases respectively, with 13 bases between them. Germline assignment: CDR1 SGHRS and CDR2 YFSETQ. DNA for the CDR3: TGCGCCAGCAGCACCCCGGGGGCCGCGAACACCGGGGAGCTGTTTTTT. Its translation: CASSTPGAANTGELFF.